This T cell receptor (beta chain) was sequenced in a study of T cell changes during pregnancy in multiple sclerosis. Sequencing was performed with immunoSEQ multiplex PCR; in TCRdb, only in-frame clones are kept and a portion is missing. The sample has about 59,000 clones, approximately 90% seen once. The length of the CDR3 is 16 residues. The ends lost 5 bases at V and 0 bases at J; junction bases unmatched: 10. CDR1 is SGHTA and CDR2 is FQGNSA in the germline V gene. The J gene is TRBJ2-7, the V gene TRBV7-2; 7 bases are shared with TRBD1. The receptor was derived from a female donor in good health, enrolled as a control in a pregnancy study. The sample here was peripheral blood, taken in the first trimester of pregnancy. The CDR3 here is CASSHRTGPSSYEQYF. CDR3 bases: TGTGCCAGCAGCCACCGGACAGGACCGAGCTCCTACGAGCAGTACTTC.